This is a list of T cell receptor beta chains from one sample in a study of shared clonotypes between healthy human individuals. Here immunoSEQ multiplex PCR was the method, and the copy in TCRdb shows in-frame clones only, minus some. The sample has 950,000 to 1,300,000 clones; about 75% are singletons. Sample: memory CD4+ T cells sorted from blood. These receptor sequences come from a man between 18 and 29 years old in good health. The CDR3 runs from the conserved cysteine through the conserved F or W. The D gene is left open where the match is weak. Expanded clones are given a class, and other clones once, few, many or no size at all.

V gene,D gene,J gene,CDR3 length,clone size,CDR3 protein,CDR3 DNA
TRBV6-5,TRBD1,TRBJ2-2,15,-,CASKTDRGRTGELFF,TGTGCCAGCAAAACGGACAGGGGGCGAACCGGGGAGCTGTTTTTT
TRBV9,-,TRBJ2-1,12,-,CAPGHFFNEQFF,TGTGCACCAGGGCACTTCTTCAATGAGCAGTTCTTC
TRBV5-6,-,TRBJ1-2,14,-,CASSLALAVYGYTF,TGTGCCAGCAGCTTGGCCTTGGCGGTCTATGGCTACACCTTC
TRBV7-9,-,TRBJ2-4,13,-,CASSLARGDIQYF,TGTGCCAGCAGCTTAGCGCGAGGGGACATTCAGTACTTC
TRBV11-2,-,TRBJ1-1,15,-,CASSPAWGGSTEAFF,TGTGCCAGCAGCCCCGCCTGGGGGGGGAGCACTGAAGCTTTCTTT
TRBV4-1,-,TRBJ1-1,15,-,CASAILGQLNTEAFF,TGCGCCAGCGCGATTCTAGGACAATTGAACACTGAAGCTTTCTTT
TRBV5-1,TRBD1,TRBJ1-2,16,few,CASSLGGQGARYGYTF,TGCGCCAGCAGCTTGGGAGGACAGGGGGCGCGGTATGGCTACACCTTC
TRBV5-1,-,TRBJ2-6,16,few,CASSLAGGEGTNVLTF,TGCGCCAGCAGCTTGGCTGGTGGCGAGGGGACCAACGTCCTGACTTTC
TRBV7-9,-,TRBJ2-5,15,-,CASSLALGPQETQYF,TGTGCCAGCAGCTTAGCGTTAGGACCCCAAGAGACCCAGTACTTC
TRBV14,TRBD2,TRBJ2-5,16,-,CASSLGLAVLGETQYF,TGTGCCAGCAGTCTTGGACTAGCGGTTCTGGGGGAGACCCAGTACTTC
TRBV5-8,-,TRBJ1-1,10,few,CASSLNEAFF,TGTGCCAGCAGCCTTAATGAGGCTTTCTTT
TRBV5-6,TRBD1,TRBJ1-4,16,-,CASSMDRGRGREKLFF,TGTGCCAGCAGCATGGACAGGGGAAGGGGGCGGGAAAAACTGTTTTTT
TRBV4-3,-,TRBJ2-5,15,-,CASSQDVDNQETQYF,TGCGCCAGCAGCCAAGATGTCGACAACCAAGAGACCCAGTACTTC
TRBV6-1,-,TRBJ1-2,13,-,CASSETGPYGYTF,TGTGCCAGCAGTGAAACAGGGCCATATGGCTACACCTTC
TRBV5-5,-,TRBJ1-6,16,-,CASSLTAKGGESPLHF,TGTGCCAGCAGCTTGACCGCTAAGGGAGGAGAATCACCCCTCCACTTT
TRBV6-1,-,TRBJ2-3,13,-,CASSAGTPYTQYF,TGTGCCAGCAGTGCCGGGACCCCATATACGCAGTATTTT
TRBV2,TRBD2,TRBJ2-7,15,few,CASSGSSGVPYEQYF,TGTGCCAGCAGTGGTTCTAGCGGGGTCCCCTACGAGCAGTACTTC
TRBV27,-,TRBJ2-3,12,-,CASSSWGDTQYF,TGTGCCAGCAGTTCTTGGGGGGATACGCAGTATTTT
TRBV5-1,-,TRBJ2-2,15,-,CASSSTGTHTGELFF,TGCGCCAGCAGCTCGACCGGGACTCACACCGGGGAGCTGTTTTTT
TRBV25-1,-,TRBJ2-7,9,-,CASSGGTGF,TGTGCCAGCAGTGGGGGGACCGGCTTC
TRBV5-1,-,TRBJ1-5,16,-,CASRDCVARQHQPQHF,TGCGCCAGCAGGGATTGTGTGGCTAGACAGCATCAGCCCCAGCATTTT
TRBV11-2,TRBD1,TRBJ1-6,12,-,CASSYGQGGLHF,TGTGCCAGCAGCTACGGACAGGGCGGCCTCCACTTT
TRBV18,-,TRBJ2-7,12,-,CASSPQPYEQYF,TGTGCCAGCTCACCTCAGCCCTACGAGCAGTACTTC
TRBV5-1,-,TRBJ2-3,14,-,CASSLDTGTDTQYF,TGCGCCAGCAGCTTGGATACAGGCACAGATACGCAGTATTTT
TRBV28,-,TRBJ1-1,13,-,CASITPKNTEAFF,TGTGCCAGCATTACACCCAAGAACACTGAAGCTTTCTTT
TRBV4-1,TRBD2,TRBJ2-7,21,-,CASSREEPTSGTAVGAYEQYF,TGCGCCAGCAGCCGAGAGGAGCCGACTAGCGGGACGGCAGTCGGGGCCTACGAGCAGTACTTC
TRBV25-1,-,TRBJ2-5,13,-,CASSDSPLATQYF,TGTGCCAGCAGTGACTCTCCCCTGGCCACCCAGTACTTC
TRBV5-1,-,TRBJ1-2,16,-,CASSLAVPTFNYGYTF,TGCGCCAGCAGCTTGGCCGTGCCGACATTTAACTATGGCTACACCTTC
TRBV6-1,TRBD1,TRBJ1-5,18,-,CASSEAGTGYYSNQPQHF,TGTGCCAGCAGTGAAGCCGGGACAGGGTATTATAGCAATCAGCCCCAGCATTTT
TRBV4-1,TRBD1,TRBJ2-7,14,-,CASSRNRGLDEQYF,TGCGCCAGCAGCCGAAACAGGGGGCTCGACGAGCAGTACTTC
TRBV7-7,-,TRBJ2-2,13,-,CASSRDLRGELFF,TGTGCTAGCAGCCGTGATTTACGCGGGGAGCTGTTTTTT
TRBV5-1,-,TRBJ2-6,16,-,CASSFTDNSGANVLTF,TGCGCCAGCAGCTTCACAGATAACTCTGGGGCCAACGTCCTGACTTTC
TRBV11-1,-,TRBJ2-4,18,-,CASSLGATATLAKNIQYF,TGTGCCAGCAGCTTGGGGGCCACAGCTACCCTAGCCAAAAACATTCAGTACTTC
TRBV5-1,-,TRBJ2-2,12,-,CASSLGRTELFF,TGCGCCAGCAGCTTGGGCAGGACTGAGCTGTTTTTT
TRBV6-5,-,TRBJ2-7,16,-,CASSYSTRNGAYEQYF,TGTGCCAGCAGTTACTCGACTCGAAACGGAGCCTACGAGCAGTACTTC